The source of this TCR beta chain is a study of T cell repertoires in cytomegalovirus infection. For the study at large: Signatures in public TCR beta sequences pointed to both CMV infection and matching HLA type. The study's findings and limits: Ex vivo, HLA-C-restricted CMV-specific TCR beta clonotypes prevailed over the rest of the response. The study identified carriers of CMV plus the relevant HLA from cumulative public TCR beta family frequency.

Concerning this clonotype itself: The antigen is undetermined.

The CDR3 covers 16 residues. Germline V lookup: CDR1 SEHNR, CDR2 FQNEAQ (reference sequence). V was shortened by 11 bases and J by 0 bases, with 20 bases between the two germline ends. One entry per CDR3 protein, called by TCRdb with MiXCR from the reads. In the table there are approximately 7,500 distinct CDR3 sequences, around three fifths of which are singletons. The chain combines TRBV7-9 with TRBJ2-1; D perhaps matches TRBD2 (5 bases). The sequence was collected from a human donor in good health (CMV status not recorded). Some clones in this sample may be carry-over from other donors' samples. Source material: PBMCs, sequenced either directly or after in vitro stimulation (not recorded which). The CDR3, as DNA: TGTGCCCTCAGCTTACTCGGGGTCAGCTCCTACAATGAGCAGTTCTTC. As protein: CALSLLGVSSYNEQFF.